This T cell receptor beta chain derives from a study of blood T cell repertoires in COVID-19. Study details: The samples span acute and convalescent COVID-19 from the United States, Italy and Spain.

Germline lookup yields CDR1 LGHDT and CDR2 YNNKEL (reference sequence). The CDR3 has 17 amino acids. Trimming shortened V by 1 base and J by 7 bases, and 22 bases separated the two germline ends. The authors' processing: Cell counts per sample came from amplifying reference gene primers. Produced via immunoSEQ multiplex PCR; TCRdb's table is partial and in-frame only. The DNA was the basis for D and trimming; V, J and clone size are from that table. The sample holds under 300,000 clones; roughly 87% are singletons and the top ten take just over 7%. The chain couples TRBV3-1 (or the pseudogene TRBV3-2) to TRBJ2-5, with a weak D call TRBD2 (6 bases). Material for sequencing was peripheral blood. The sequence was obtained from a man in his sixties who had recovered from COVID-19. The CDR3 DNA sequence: TGTGCCAGCAGCCAAGGGCTCCCCCGTCTGGGGGGAGGGACCCAGTACTTC. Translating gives CASSQGLPRLGGGTQYF.